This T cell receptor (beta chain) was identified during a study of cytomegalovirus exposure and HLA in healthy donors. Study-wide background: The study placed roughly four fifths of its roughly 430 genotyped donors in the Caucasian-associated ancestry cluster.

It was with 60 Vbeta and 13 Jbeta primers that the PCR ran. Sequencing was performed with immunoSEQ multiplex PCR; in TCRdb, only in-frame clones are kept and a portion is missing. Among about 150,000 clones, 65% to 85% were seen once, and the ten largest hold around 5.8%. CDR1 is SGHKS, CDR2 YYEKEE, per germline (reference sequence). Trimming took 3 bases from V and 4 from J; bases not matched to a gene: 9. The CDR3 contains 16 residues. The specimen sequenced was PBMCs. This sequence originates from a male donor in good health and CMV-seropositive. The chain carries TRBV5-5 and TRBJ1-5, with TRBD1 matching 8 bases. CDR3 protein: CASSYTGTGLNQPQHF. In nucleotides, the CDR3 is TGTGCCAGCAGCTACACCGGGACAGGACTTAATCAGCCCCAGCATTTT. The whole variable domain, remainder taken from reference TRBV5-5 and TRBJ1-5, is DAGVTQSPTHLIKTRGQQVTLRCSPISGHKSVSWYQQVLGQGPQFIFQYYEKEERGRGNFPDRFSARQFPNYSSELNVNALLLGDSALYLCASSYTGTGLNQPQHFGDGTRLSIL.